The 28 T cell receptor beta chains below were found in one sample sequenced in a study of Graves' ophthalmopathy and Graves' hyperthyroidism. The study amplified TCR beta CDR3 regions using RNA transcripts. HTBI primers primed a first-round RT-PCR, and a second-round multiplex PCR followed. Using its own MiXCR run on the multiplex PCR reads, TCRdb lists one record per CDR3 protein. Here the sample spans hundreds of thousands of distinct CDR3 sequences, over 40% being singletons. Sequenced material: peripheral blood. The receptors here all came from an adult man with Graves' ophthalmopathy.

About this clonotype itself: Given the absence of the conserved phenylalanine or tryptophan at the CDR3 end, a read error is likely. This chain links TRBV2 with TRBJ2-2; D remains ambiguous. The CDR3 has 17 amino acids. Germline loops: CDR1 SNHLY, CDR2 FYNNEI. The CDR3 loop is CASSEALRYTNIGELFL. The CDR3 DNA reads as TGTGCCAGCAGTGAAGCGCTTCGGTACACCAACATCGGGGAGCTGTTTTTG.

The chain carries TRBV10-3 and TRBJ1-4, with D possibly matching TRBD1 (5 bases). CDR1 ENHRY and CDR2 SYGVKD come from the germline V gene. Trimming removed 3 bases at V and 5 bases at J, with 13 bases between. The CDR3 length is 15 residues. This chain's CDR3 is CAISDIGTENEKLFF. DNA for the CDR3: TGTGCCATCAGTGACATAGGGACCGAGAATGAAAAACTGTTTTTT.

The gene calls are TRBV18 and TRBJ1-2; no clear D. Germline lookup yields CDR1 KGHSH and CDR2 LQKENI. V shed 0 bases and J shed 2 bases, with 10 bases lying between them. CDR3 length equals 15 residues. CDR3: CASSPPSDKNYGYTF. Written as DNA, the CDR3 is TGTGCCAGCTCACCACCGAGCGACAAGAACTATGGCTACACCTTC.

This clonotype has ten or more counts. One end of the junction varies from germline; a read error may be responsible. The genes are TRBV10-2 and TRBJ1-5, with TRBD1 matching over 8 bases. CDR1 and CDR2 from the germline V gene are WSHSY and SAAADI. This CDR3 has 16 residues. CDR3: CASSEQRGQGYQPQHF. The CDR3 nucleotides are TGTGCCAGCAGTGAACAGCGTGGACAGGGTTATCAGCCCCAGCATTTT.

This clonotype has a count of ten or more. The chain employs TRBV25-1 and TRBJ1-1, with D possibly TRBD1 on 5 matching bases. CDR3 length: 13 amino acids. Trimming removed 8 bases at V and 5 bases at J, with 15 bases between. Germline V lookup: CDR1 MGHDK, CDR2 SYGVNS. In DNA, the CDR3 is TGTGCCAGCTCTCAGGGAGCTACAACTGAAGCTTTCTTT. It specifies CASSQGATTEAFF.

The chain has TRBV29-1 and TRBJ1-1, with TRBD1 as a possible D gene (5 bases). This CDR3 contains 10 residues. V lost 6 bases, J lost 9 bases, and 11 bases lay in between. The V gene's germline CDR1 is SQVTM and CDR2 ANQGSEA. The CDR3 here is CSVGRGQAFF. The CDR3 DNA follows: TGCAGCGTGGGCCGGGGACAAGCTTTCTTT.

On this clonotype itself: A much bigger clone sits one base away, suggesting this may be a read error. V gene TRBV10-3 combines with J gene TRBJ2-2; perhaps TRBD1 as D (5 bases). CDR3 length: 12 amino acids. Per the germline V gene, CDR1 is ENHRY and CDR2 is SYGVKD. The ends were cut back, 6 bases at V and 9 bases at J, with 11 bases in the middle. The CDR3 DNA follows: TGTGCCATCAGAAGGGGAACCAGGGAGCTGTTTTTT. This translates into CAIRRGTRELFF.

V usage is TRBV7-3 and J usage is TRBJ1-1; maybe TRBD1 (5 bases). V gave up 3 bases and J gave up 4 bases, with 15 bases separating them. This CDR3 contains 15 residues. The germline CDR1 and CDR2 sequences are SGHTA and FQGTGA. Here the CDR3 DNA reads TGTGCCAGCAGCTTTTGGGTGCGCAGGGCCACTGAAGCTTTCTTT. Translation: CASSFWVRRATEAFF.

This clonotype was picked up many times. This chain links TRBV2 with TRBJ1-5; tentative D call: TRBD1 (6 bases). Germline V CDR1 and CDR2: SNHLY, FYNNEI. CDR3 length equals 13 residues. Trimming removed 6 bases at V and 2 bases at J, with 8 bases between. DNA for the CDR3: TGTGCCAGCAGGCCAGGGGGCAATCAGCCCCAGCATTTT. Its translation is CASRPGGNQPQHF.

The gene calls are TRBV19 and TRBJ2-7; weak D call: TRBD2 (6 bases). CDR3 length equals 15 residues. Germline V lookup: CDR1 LNHDA, CDR2 SQIVND (reference sequence). V lost 1 base and J lost 4, with 14 bases in between. The CDR3, as DNA: TGTGCCAGTAGTATAGTGGCGGTAGCGGAGTACGAGCAGTACTTC. Translation: CASSIVAVAEYEQYF. Using reference TRBV19 and TRBJ2-7 for the parts outside the CDR3, the full variable domain is DGGITQSPKYLFRKEGQNVTLSCEQNLNHDAMYWYRQDPGQGLRLIYYSQIVNDFQKGDIAEGYSVSREKKESFPLTVTSAQKNPTAFYLCASSIVAVAEYEQYFGPGTRLTVT.

CDR3 sequence: CASSEFERAEAFF. The DNA of the CDR3 is TGTGCCAGCAGTGAGTTTGAGAGGGCTGAAGCTTTCTTT. This sequence joins TRBV2 and TRBJ1-1; D is uncertain. The CDR3 has 13 amino acids. Germline lookup yields CDR1 SNHLY and CDR2 FYNNEI. V lost 3 bases and J lost 6, with 11 bases in between. The whole variable domain, remainder taken from reference TRBV2 and TRBJ1-1, is EPEVTQTPSHQVTQMGQEVILRCVPISNHLYFYWYRQILGQKVEFLVSFYNNEISEKSEIFDDQFSVERPDGSNFTLKIRSTKLEDSAMYFCASSEFERAEAFFGQGTRLTVV.

Ten or more counts support this clonotype. This sequence joins TRBV7-9 and TRBJ2-7; D remains ambiguous. CDR1 and CDR2 (germline): SEHNR, FQNEAQ (reference sequence). The V end was cut by 3 bases, the J end by 2 bases, with 8 bases between. This CDR3 has 13 amino acids. The CDR3: CASSLRVTYEQYF. The CDR3 DNA sequence: TGTGCCAGCAGCTTGAGAGTCACCTACGAGCAGTACTTC.

This clonotype was seen a few times. This chain connects TRBV7-8 to TRBJ2-3; D is ambiguous. Germline values: CDR1 SGHVS, CDR2 FQNEAQ. Trimming shortened V by 4 bases and J by 1 base, and 9 bases separated the two germline ends. The CDR3 is made up of 14 amino acids. The DNA for the CDR3 is TGTGCCAGCAGCTCCCGTGTGGGCACAGATACGCAGTATTTT. It yields the protein CASSSRVGTDTQYF.

This clonotype was observed at least ten times. The chain links TRBV19 to TRBJ1-5; D might be TRBD1 (5 bases). This CDR3 contains 16 residues. Trimming shortened V by 5 bases and J by 2 bases, and 16 bases separated the two germline ends. Germline loops: CDR1 LNHDA, CDR2 SQIVND (reference sequence). DNA of the CDR3: TGTGCCAGTAGTCGGGCGTTAGAGGGACGCAATCAGCCCCAGCATTTT. It yields the protein CASSRALEGRNQPQHF.

This clonotype was seen at least ten times. Relative to the germline gene, one junction end is altered; a read error may explain this. The V gene is TRBV10-3, the J gene TRBJ2-7; D possibly corresponds to TRBD1 (5 bases). This CDR3 is 15 amino acids long. Germline values: CDR1 ENHRY, CDR2 SYGVKD. The CDR3 loop reads CASSYLRQWADEQYF. As DNA, the CDR3 is TGTGCCAGCAGTTACCTCCGACAGTGGGCCGACGAGCAGTACTTC.

This clonotype appeared a single time. A read error may account for a junction end that differs from germline. The V and J genes are TRBV29-1 and TRBJ2-7; 8 bases are shared with TRBD1. In germline, CDR1 is SQVTM, CDR2 ANQGSEA. The length of the CDR3 is 14 residues. The CDR3 nucleotides are TGCAGCGTCTCCGGGACAGGAGCCTCCTACGAACAGTGCTTC. As protein: CSVSGTGASYEQCF.

As concerns this clonotype: A much larger clone lies a single base off, so this may be a read error. The gene calls are TRBV7-9 and TRBJ2-2, with a possible D match to TRBD1 (5 bases). The length of the CDR3 is 13 residues. Trimming pared 8 bases from V and 5 bases from J, leaving 12 bases between. Per the germline V gene, CDR1 is SEHNR and CDR2 is FQNEAQ (reference sequence). CDR3 in amino acids: CASRWTRTGELFF. The CDR3 nucleotides are TGTGCCAGCCGCTGGACACGAACCGGGGAGCTGTTTTTT.

The table lists this clonotype with a few counts. The chain recombines TRBV19 with TRBJ1-3; D possibly corresponds to TRBD1 (6 bases). V was shortened by 8 bases and J by 0 bases, with 17 bases between the two germline ends. Germline V gives CDR1 LNHDA, CDR2 SQIVND (reference sequence). The CDR3 sequence is 16 residues long. In nucleotides, the CDR3 is TGTGCCAGTGGTGCCACAGGGACCGTCTCTGGAAACACCATATATTTT. It is translated as CASGATGTVSGNTIYF.

The chain recombines TRBV5-1 with TRBJ1-1; D not certain. Germline loops: CDR1 SGHRS, CDR2 YFSETQ. The ends were cut back, 5 bases at V and 1 base at J, with 12 bases in the middle. This CDR3 spans 14 amino acids. In DNA form, the CDR3 reads TGCGCCAGCAGAGAAAGGCAGGAGAACACTGAAGCTTTCTTT. Translating it yields CASRERQENTEAFF.

This chain connects TRBV9 to TRBJ1-6, with 7 nucleotides matching TRBD1. The CDR3 loop spans 15 amino acids. Trimming at V came to 4 bases and at J to 6 bases, leaving 7 bases not matched to a gene. In germline, CDR1 is SGDLS, CDR2 YYNGEE. CDR3 sequence: CASSSSGQLNSPLHF. In DNA form, the CDR3 reads TGTGCCAGCAGCTCATCGGGACAGCTTAATTCACCCCTCCACTTT.

This clonotype has ten or more counts. The chain uses TRBV7-2 and TRBJ2-7; no firm D call. The CDR3 sequence is 14 residues long. The germline V gene encodes CDR1 SGHTA and CDR2 FQGNSA. Trimming cost V 0 bases and J 2 bases, with 8 bases left between them. The CDR3 spells CASSLAAGPYEQYF. CDR3 nucleotides: TGTGCCAGCAGCTTAGCGGCAGGCCCCTACGAGCAGTACTTC.

This chain joins TRBV6-1 and TRBJ1-3; a possible D gene is TRBD1 (5 bases). The CDR3 extends over 15 amino acids. The germline gives CDR1 MNHNS, CDR2 SASEGT. The ends were cut back, 0 bases at V and 4 bases at J, with 10 bases in the middle. The CDR3 here is CASSEAGEGGNTIYF. DNA of the CDR3: TGTGCCAGCAGTGAAGCGGGTGAGGGGGGAAACACCATATATTTT.

This clonotype has ten or more counts. The rearrangement links TRBV4-2 to TRBJ1-3; unclear D gene. Germline V gene sequence: CDR1 LGHNA, CDR2 YNFKEQ. This CDR3 spans 13 amino acids. Deletions cut 11 bases from V and 0 bases from J, with 11 bases between. The DNA for the CDR3 is TGTGCCTGCCGTCGGAACTCTGGAAACACCATATATTTT. This codes for CACRRNSGNTIYF.

This clonotype was seen ten or more times. The chain links TRBV7-8 to TRBJ2-5; 10 positions agree with TRBD2. The V and J ends lost 0 bases and 5 bases, in that order; junction bases with no gene match: 15. The CDR3 is made up of 19 amino acids. Germline V CDR1 and CDR2: SGHVS, FQNEAQ. CDR3 sequence (DNA): TGTGCCAGCAGCTTAGCCGAGACTCCAAGCGGGAGGGCCGGGGAGACCCAGTACTTC. Translation gives CASSLAETPSGRAGETQYF. Drawing the rest from reference TRBV7-8 and TRBJ2-5, the complete variable domain is GAGVSQSPRYKVAKRGQDVALRCDPISGHVSLFWYQQALGQGPEFLTYFQNEAQLDKSGLPSDRFFAERPEGSVSTLKIQRTQQEDSAVYLCASSLAETPSGRAGETQYFGPGTRLLVL.

This clonotype appeared once. V and J are TRBV7-2 and TRBJ1-1; no definite D call. Germline-derived CDR1 and CDR2 are SGHTA and FQGNSA. The V end lost 8 bases, the J end lost 0 bases, and 19 bases lay between the germline ends. CDR3 length equals 16 residues. Written as DNA, the CDR3 is TGTGCCAGCTCACCAAGGCCAAACGAACTGAACACTGAAGCTTTCTTT. Translation gives CASSPRPNELNTEAFF.

This clonotype has ten or more counts. V usage is TRBV5-1 and J usage is TRBJ2-2; D is unclear. The CDR3 loop spans 14 amino acids. V was trimmed by 0 bases and J by 3 bases, leaving 6 bases between them. Germline V gene data show CDR1 as SGHRS and CDR2 as YFSETQ. CDR3 DNA sequence: TGCGCCAGCAGCTTGGCGGTGGACACCGGGGAGCTGTTTTTT. Its protein product is CASSLAVDTGELFF.

The J gene is TRBJ2-3, the V gene TRBV20-1; D ambiguous. The CDR3 is 13 amino acids. Germline CDR1 and CDR2: DFQATT and SNEGSKA (reference sequence). The V end was cut by 1 base, the J end by 9 bases, with 14 bases between. The CDR3 DNA reads TGCAGTGCTAGAGGTTTCGGGCGAGAGACGCAGTATTTT. It codes for CSARGFGRETQYF.

This clonotype was picked up many times. V gene TRBV5-8 combines with J gene TRBJ2-5; 10 nucleotides agree with TRBD2. The V gene's germline CDR1 is SGHTS and CDR2 YDEGEE. CDR3 length: 17 amino acids. J gave up 2 bases and V 0 bases, and 7 bases lay outside the gene matches. The CDR3 sequence is CASSLDAASGRQETQYF. The DNA for the CDR3 is TGTGCCAGCAGCTTGGATGCGGCTAGCGGGAGACAAGAGACCCAGTACTTC. The variable domain in full, completed from reference TRBV5-8 and TRBJ2-5, reads EAGVTQSPTHLIKTRGQQATLRCSPISGHTSVYWYQQALGLGLQFLLWYDEGEERNRGNFPPRFSGRQFPNYSSELNVNALELEDSALYLCASSLDAASGRQETQYFGPGTRLLVL.